The next 24 T cell receptor beta chains were all read from a single sample in a study of T cell changes during pregnancy in multiple sclerosis. Here immunoSEQ multiplex PCR was the method, and the copy in TCRdb shows in-frame clones only, minus some. The sample has tens of thousands of clones; approximately 91% are singletons. Source: peripheral blood, taken after pregnancy. The receptors here all came from a female donor in good health, enrolled as a control in a pregnancy study.

V gene TRBV28 combines with J gene TRBJ1-5, with TRBD1 as a possible D gene (6 bases). The CDR3 has 14 amino acids. With 2 bases removed from V and 7 bases from J, the gap between germline ends came to 12 bases. CDR1 and CDR2 from the germline V gene are MDHEN and SYDVKM. The CDR3 DNA follows: TGTGCCAGCAGTTTACCGGACAGATTCCAGCCCCAGCATTTT. This sequence encodes CASSLPDRFQPQHF.

This chain links TRBV5-1 with TRBJ2-3, with 7 bases fitting TRBD2. The germline CDR1 and CDR2 sequences are SGHRS and YFSETQ. Trimming took 4 bases from V and 2 from J; bases not matched to a gene: 7. The CDR3 length is 15 residues. The CDR3 nucleotides read TGCGCCAGCAGCATATCGGGGGGTGTCACAGATACGCAGTATTTT. Translated: CASSISGGVTDTQYF.

This chain links TRBV7-9 with TRBJ2-1; tentative D call: TRBD2 (6 bases). The CDR3 runs to 15 residues. The germline gives CDR1 SEHNR, CDR2 FQNEAQ (reference sequence). V lost 3 bases and J lost 7, with 16 bases in between. The CDR3 DNA is TGTGCCAGCAGCTTGGGAACGGGAGTCGTTAATGAGCAGTTCTTC. Protein product: CASSLGTGVVNEQFF. The full variable domain, rest sourced from reference TRBV7-9 and TRBJ2-1, is DTGVSQNPRHKITKRGQNVTFRCDPISEHNRLYWYRQTLGQGPEFLTYFQNEAQLEKSRLLSDRFSAERPKGSFSTLEIQRTEQGDSAMYLCASSLGTGVVNEQFFGPGTRLTVL.

The chain couples TRBV4-3 to TRBJ2-7; 8 nucleotides agree with TRBD1. The CDR3 loop spans 16 amino acids. V was clipped by 0 bases and J by 1 base; unmatched bases: 5. Germline CDR1 reads LGHNA; CDR2 reads YSLEER. The CDR3 here is CASSQDSGQGSYEQYF. In DNA form, the CDR3 reads TGCGCCAGCAGCCAAGACTCTGGACAGGGTTCCTACGAGCAGTACTTC.

This clone came up once. The genes are TRBV5-1 and TRBJ1-4; 8 nucleotides align to TRBD1. The germline V gene encodes CDR1 SGHRS and CDR2 YFSETQ. Unmatched junction bases numbered 5, after V lost 3 bases and J lost 7 bases. The CDR3 extends over 14 amino acids. In nucleotides, the CDR3 is TGCGCCAGCAGCTCGGGACAGGATAGTGAAAAACTGTTTTTT. Translation: CASSSGQDSEKLFF.

V is TRBV7-9 and J is TRBJ2-7; 10 nucleotides agree with TRBD1. CDR1 and CDR2 from the germline V gene are SEHNR and FQNEAQ (reference sequence). Losses at the gene ends were 5 bases for V and 11 bases for J; bases not matched to a gene: 15. CDR3 length: 15 residues. CDR3 in amino acids: CASSLAFSGTGDEYF. The DNA for the CDR3 is TGTGCCAGCAGCCTTGCCTTCTCCGGGACAGGGGACGAGTACTTC.

This clone was recorded only once. The rearrangement joins TRBV7-2 to TRBJ1-5, with 7 nucleotides matching TRBD1. Germline V lookup: CDR1 SGHTA, CDR2 FQGNSA. The V and J ends lost 5 bases and 3 bases, in that order; junction bases with no gene match: 4. The length of the CDR3 is 14 residues. The CDR3: CASSPTGPNQPQHF. CDR3 bases: TGTGCCAGCAGCCCGACAGGGCCCAATCAGCCCCAGCATTTT. Looking up the rest from reference TRBV7-2 and TRBJ1-5 gives the full variable domain: GAGVSQSPSNKVTEKGKDVELRCDPISGHTALYWYRQSLGQGLEFLIYFQGNSAPDKSGLPSDRFSAERTGGSVSTLTIQRTQQEDSAVYLCASSPTGPNQPQHFGDGTRLSIL.

This chain uses TRBV5-1 with TRBJ2-5; the D gene is possibly TRBD2 (5 bases). Germline V CDR1 and CDR2: SGHRS, YFSETQ. The CDR3 has 15 amino acids. Between the trimmed V and J ends, which lost 6 bases and 1 base, there was a span of 16 bases. The CDR3 region is CASIPSGNIQETQYF. DNA for the CDR3: TGCGCCAGCATCCCCTCGGGAAACATCCAAGAGACCCAGTACTTC.

This chain links TRBV5-4 with TRBJ2-7, with 14 bases identical to TRBD2. There are 17 residues in the CDR3. The germline CDR1 and CDR2 sequences are SGHNT and YYREEE (reference sequence). V shed 4 bases and J 0 bases; nucleotides not matched to a gene: 6. The DNA for the CDR3 is TGTGCCAGCAGCCCGGGACTAGCGGGGGAGAGCTCCTACGAGCAGTACTTC. Translating gives CASSPGLAGESSYEQYF.

The rearrangement joins TRBV7-2 to TRBJ2-1; 7 bases agree with TRBD2. The V gene's germline CDR1 is SGHTA and CDR2 FQGNSA. Trimming took 1 base from V and 10 from J; bases not matched to a gene: 4. The CDR3 runs to 13 residues. CDR3 sequence: CASSLVLAREQFF. CDR3 in DNA: TGTGCCAGCAGCTTAGTACTAGCGAGAGAGCAGTTCTTC.

The chain couples TRBV9 to TRBJ2-1, with D perhaps matching TRBD2 (7 bases). Germline V gene lookup returns CDR1 SGDLS and CDR2 YYNGEE. The CDR3 has 12 residues. V gave up 7 bases and J gave up 13 bases, with 18 bases separating them. The CDR3 sequence: CASGMGGLLQFF. As DNA, the CDR3 is TGTGCCAGCGGGATGGGGGGGCTACTCCAGTTCTTC.

This CDR3 reads CASSSTQDYEQYF. The CDR3 DNA reads as TGTGCCAGCAGCTCTACTCAGGACTACGAGCAGTACTTC. The rearrangement uses TRBV11-2 and TRBJ2-7; D ambiguous. The CDR3 has 13 amino acids. The ends were cut back, 4 bases at V and 3 bases at J, with 10 bases in the middle. The germline gives CDR1 SGHAT, CDR2 FQNNGV.

J is TRBJ1-1 and V is TRBV4-3; D is undetermined. The germline V gene encodes CDR1 LGHNA and CDR2 YSLEER. The V and J ends lost 4 bases and 0 bases respectively, with 9 bases between them. The CDR3 totals 14 residues. The CDR3 protein is CASSPHPLNTEAFF. The CDR3 DNA reads TGCGCCAGCAGCCCACACCCGCTGAACACTGAAGCTTTCTTT.

The chain uses TRBV5-1 and TRBJ1-2; 12 nucleotides line up with TRBD1. The CDR3 has 15 residues. Losses at the gene ends were 4 bases for V and 3 bases for J; bases not matched to a gene: 4. Germline V gene lookup returns CDR1 SGHRS and CDR2 YFSETQ. The CDR3 coding sequence is TGCGCCAGCAGCCCGGGACAGGGGGCCTACTATGGCTACACCTTC. This codes for CASSPGQGAYYGYTF.

The rearrangement uses TRBV30 and TRBJ2-3; TRBD1 aligns across 9 bases. Losses at the gene ends were 5 bases for V and 6 bases for J; bases not matched to a gene: 6. CDR1 is GTSNPN and CDR2 is SVGIG in the germline V gene (reference sequence). The CDR3 consists of 13 residues. CDR3 in amino acids: CAWVDRGFDTQYF. In DNA form, the CDR3 reads TGTGCCTGGGTGGACAGGGGATTTGATACGCAGTATTTT.

Only one count was recorded for this clone. This chain uses TRBV10-3 with TRBJ2-3; 10 bases map to TRBD2. V shed 3 bases and J 3 bases; nucleotides not matched to a gene: 3. This CDR3 has 15 residues. CDR1 is ENHRY, CDR2 SYGVKD, per germline. CDR3 protein: CAISDGLAETDTQYF. CDR3 DNA: TGTGCCATCAGTGACGGACTAGCGGAAACAGATACGCAGTATTTT.

V is TRBV9 and J is TRBJ2-5, with 7 nucleotides matching TRBD2. Germline trimming cut 0 bases from V and 4 bases from J; bases unmatched to any gene: 9. CDR1 is SGDLS and CDR2 is YYNGEE in the germline V gene. The length of the CDR3 is 16 residues. CDR3 amino acids: CASSVAGGRVGETQYF. DNA of the CDR3: TGTGCCAGCAGCGTAGCGGGGGGTAGGGTAGGAGAGACCCAGTACTTC.

The genes are TRBV28 and TRBJ2-7; 12 nucleotides align to TRBD2. J lost 0 bases, V lost 5 bases, and 11 bases had no gene match. Germline V CDR1 and CDR2: MDHEN, SYDVKM. This CDR3 contains 18 residues. DNA for the CDR3: TGTGCCAGCAGTACCACAGGACTAGCGGGACTCAGCTCCTACGAGCAGTACTTC. Residues: CASSTTGLAGLSSYEQYF. Based on the CDR3 plus reference TRBV28 and TRBJ2-7, the full variable domain is DVKVTQSSRYLVKRTGEKVFLECVQDMDHENMFWYRQDPGLGLRLIYFSYDVKMKEKGDIPEGYSVSREKKERFSLILESASTNQTSMYLCASSTTGLAGLSSYEQYFGPGTRLTVT.

The chain joins TRBV4-2 to TRBJ1-2; D not certain. The CDR3 runs to 15 residues. Germline V gene data show CDR1 as LGHNA and CDR2 as YNFKEQ. V was cut by 0 bases and J by 5 bases, with 13 bases left in between. The CDR3 nucleotides are TGTGCCAGCAGCCAAGATTCGTCTCAGATTTATGGCTACACCTTC. It specifies CASSQDSSQIYGYTF.

The genes are TRBV15 and TRBJ2-7; tentative D call: TRBD2 (5 bases). V was trimmed by 0 bases and J by 4 bases, leaving 19 bases between them. This CDR3 region has 17 residues. Germline V gives CDR1 LNHNV, CDR2 YYDKDF (reference sequence). The CDR3 DNA sequence: TGTGCCACCAGCAGAGATTCTAGAGGACTGGCAGCTTACGAGCAGTACTTC. Its protein is CATSRDSRGLAAYEQYF.

This chain connects TRBV19 to TRBJ1-5; D perhaps matches TRBD1 (6 bases). Germline CDR1 is LNHDA and CDR2 is SQIVND (reference sequence). V lost 3 bases to trimming and J lost 6 bases, with 12 bases between them. CDR3 length: 14 residues. The CDR3 region has the DNA TGTGCCAGTAGTATTAAGGGGGACGGTCAGCCCCAGCATTTT. Amino acids: CASSIKGDGQPQHF.

This clone turned up a few times. The V and J genes are TRBV18 and TRBJ1-1; D is unresolved. V dropped 2 bases and J dropped 0 bases, with 13 bases sitting between them. In germline, CDR1 is KGHSH, CDR2 LQKENI. This CDR3 has 16 residues. The CDR3 loop is CASSPELGGLNTEAFF. The CDR3 DNA reads TGTGCCAGCTCACCAGAGTTGGGCGGGTTGAACACTGAAGCTTTCTTT.

This chain uses TRBV7-6 with TRBJ2-7; D is perhaps TRBD1 (6 bases). V dropped 5 bases and J dropped 3 bases, with 14 bases sitting between them. Germline V gene sequence: CDR1 SGHVS, CDR2 FNYEAQ. CDR3 length: 14 amino acids. CDR3 amino acids: CASSASGQNYEQYF. The CDR3 DNA reads as TGTGCCAGCAGCGCCTCAGGACAGAACTACGAGCAGTACTTC.

With respect to this clone: One end of the junction is discordant with germline, which a read error may explain. The V and J genes are TRBV7-7 and TRBJ2-2; D perhaps matches TRBD1 (6 bases). The CDR3 covers 14 residues. Germline CDR1 SSHAT, CDR2 FNYEAQ (reference sequence). The CDR3: CASRATGLTGELFF. The CDR3 DNA reads as TGTGCTAGCAGAGCAACAGGGCTCACCGGGGAGCTGTTTTTT.